The entry that follows covers one TCR beta chain sequence. The data were obtained in a study of blood T cell repertoires in COVID-19. Study background: Material from acute and convalescent COVID-19 was sourced from the United States, Italy and Spain. T cells, B-cell-depleted T cells, or PBMCs provided the cDNA or gDNA that served as material.

Germline CDR1 is SNHLY and CDR2 is FYNNEI. The V gene end was trimmed by 10 bases and the J gene end by 3 bases; junction bases not matched to a gene: 11. The CDR3 is made up of 14 amino acids. In the original analysis: Reference gene primers were amplified, and this amplification served to estimate nucleated cell counts. Sequencing was performed with immunoSEQ multiplex PCR; in TCRdb, only in-frame clones are kept and a portion is missing. That table is the source of V, J and clone size, and D and trimming were worked out from the DNA. The sample holds hundreds of thousands of clones, 85% to 90% seen once.

Sequencing was done on a sample of peripheral blood. The TCR sequence derives from a woman aged 18-29 years with acute or convalescent COVID-19. The V gene is TRBV2, the J gene TRBJ1-1; 7 nucleotides line up with TRBD1. The CDR3 DNA sequence: TGTGCCAACAGGACGACAGGGTTGGACACTGAAGCTTTCTTT. Residues: CANRTTGLDTEAFF.